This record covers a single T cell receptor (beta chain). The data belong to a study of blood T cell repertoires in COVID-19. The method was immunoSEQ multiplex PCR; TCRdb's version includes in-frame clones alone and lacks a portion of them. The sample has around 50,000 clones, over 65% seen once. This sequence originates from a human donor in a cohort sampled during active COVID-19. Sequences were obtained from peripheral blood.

CDR3 nucleotides: TGTGCCAGCAGCTTGCAGGGATTATCGGAGACCCAGTACTTC. Translation gives CASSLQGLSETQYF. The rearrangement joins TRBV5-4 to TRBJ2-5; TRBD1 might be the D (5 bases). There are 14 residues in the CDR3. Germline-derived CDR1 and CDR2 are SGHNT and YYREEE (reference sequence). V was cut by 1 base and J by 5 bases, with 12 bases left in between.